This TCR beta chain is from a study of radiation and T cells in renal cell carcinoma. Only in-frame clones appear in the TCRdb table, and some are missing; sequencing was by immunoSEQ multiplex PCR. The profile shows approximately 110,000 clones, around 84% of them singletons. As for time point: baseline pretreatment blood. Treatment defined: 15 Gy SBRT to primary tumor, nephrectomy 4 weeks later. The germline V gene has CDR1 ENHRY and CDR2 SYGVKD. Trimming took off 8 bases at V and 4 bases at J, with 11 bases between the two ends. The CDR3 length is 12 residues. J is TRBJ1-1 and V is TRBV10-3, with D unclear. Sequencing was performed on blood, taken from a patient whose treatment included radiotherapy and nephrectomy. The clonotype originates from a woman aged 55-69 years with renal cell carcinoma. DNA for the CDR3: TGTGCCATCGAAAATGGTGGCACTGAAGCTTTCTTT. Protein product: CAIENGGTEAFF.